What follows is one TCR beta chain and its context. This entry comes from a study of T cell changes during pregnancy in multiple sclerosis. Clones were read by immunoSEQ multiplex PCR, and TCRdb kept only the in-frame ones, dropping some. The sample includes roughly 47,000 clones, 75% to 90% of them seen just once. The CDR3 consists of 13 residues. Germline V CDR1 and CDR2: KGHSH, LQKENI. Between the trimmed V and J ends, which lost 3 bases and 4 bases, there was a span of 9 bases. The material sequenced was CD8+ T cells from peripheral blood mononuclear cells, taken in the second trimester of pregnancy. This TCR was recovered from a female donor with multiple sclerosis, enrolled in a pregnancy study. V usage is TRBV18 and J usage is TRBJ1-2; no firm D call. CDR3 protein: CASSPEITYGYTF. The CDR3 DNA follows: TGTGCCAGCTCACCGGAGATAACCTATGGCTACACCTTC.